The 6 T cell receptor beta chains below were found in one sample sequenced in a study of shared clonotypes between healthy human individuals. Produced via immunoSEQ multiplex PCR; TCRdb's table is partial and in-frame only. There are 2 million to 3 million clones in the sample; 93% occur only once, and about 0.34% lies in the top ten. The specimen was naive CD4+ T cells from PBMCs. Subset defined: CD45RA+ positively selected. These receptors were collected from a man aged 18 to 35 in good health. Some clones in this sample may be carry-over from other donors' samples.

The chain combines TRBV5-5 with TRBJ1-2, with TRBD1 matching over 9 bases. V shed 0 bases, J shed 4 bases, and the junction held 7 bases outside the gene matches. The germline V gene encodes CDR1 SGHKS and CDR2 YYEKEE (reference sequence). The CDR3 sequence is 16 residues long. The CDR3 is CASSLGDRELGYGYTF. The CDR3, as DNA: TGTGCCAGCAGCTTGGGGGACAGGGAATTGGGCTATGGCTACACCTTC.

J is TRBJ2-1 and V is TRBV28; D is unresolved. CDR3 size: 16 residues. Germline V gives CDR1 MDHEN, CDR2 SYDVKM. V lost 6 bases, J lost 6 bases, and 21 bases lay in between. The CDR3 nucleotides read TGTGCCAGCAGCCCCCAAAAAGGTTGGCCACTCAATGAGCAGTTCTTC. Amino acid sequence: CASSPQKGWPLNEQFF.

The rearrangement joins TRBV5-1 to TRBJ2-1; 7 bases line up with TRBD1. V lost 3 bases to trimming and J lost 9 bases; unmatched junction nucleotides: 12. Germline CDR1 SGHRS, CDR2 YFSETQ. This CDR3 comprises 15 residues. CDR3 coding DNA: TGCGCCAGCAGCTCGATGACAGGGTCCGCCAGTGAGCAGTTCTTC. This translates into CASSSMTGSASEQFF.

This clone was seen a handful of times. The chain joins TRBV30 to TRBJ1-1; D gene ambiguous. The CDR3 spans 11 residues. The V and J ends lost 1 base and 6 bases respectively, with 6 bases between them. CDR1 is GTSNPN and CDR2 is SVGIG in the germline V gene (reference sequence). This CDR3 reads CAWSEVAEAFF. CDR3 DNA sequence: TGTGCCTGGAGTGAGGTGGCTGAAGCTTTCTTT.

The chain links TRBV5-4 to TRBJ2-1, with 10 bases matching TRBD2. From germline, CDR1 is SGHNT and CDR2 YYREEE (reference sequence). The CDR3 totals 19 residues. V gave up 1 base and J gave up 9 bases; unmatched junction bases: 19. The CDR3 region is CASSLSLVSGRWGLGEQFF. The CDR3 DNA sequence: TGTGCCAGCAGCTTGAGTCTCGTTAGCGGGAGGTGGGGACTGGGTGAGCAGTTCTTC.

This rearrangement joins TRBV12-5 to TRBJ2-3; 8 bases line up with TRBD2. V lost 7 bases to trimming and J lost 5 bases; unmatched junction nucleotides: 14. CDR3 length: 16 amino acids. The germline V gene has CDR1 LGHNT and CDR2 FRNRAP. The DNA for the CDR3 is TGTGCTAGTGTCCCCGGGGGGGACACCTTGGGAGATACGCAGTATTTT. This translates into CASVPGGDTLGDTQYF.